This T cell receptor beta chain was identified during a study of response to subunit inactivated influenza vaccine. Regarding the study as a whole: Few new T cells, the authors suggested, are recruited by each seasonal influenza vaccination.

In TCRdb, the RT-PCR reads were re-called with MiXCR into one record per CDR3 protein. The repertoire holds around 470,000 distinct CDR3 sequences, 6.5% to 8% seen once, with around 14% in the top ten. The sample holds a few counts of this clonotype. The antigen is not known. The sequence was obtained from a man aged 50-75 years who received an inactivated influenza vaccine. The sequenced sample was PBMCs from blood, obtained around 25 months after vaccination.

The CDR3 reads CASSITGIVETQYF. The DNA for the CDR3 is TGTGCCAGCAGCATTACAGGGATAGTAGAGACCCAGTACTTC. The rearrangement joins TRBV5-6 to TRBJ2-5; D perhaps matches TRBD1 (6 bases). V was cut by 4 bases and J by 4 bases, with 14 bases left in between. The CDR3 runs to 14 residues. Looked up from germline, CDR1 is SGHDT and CDR2 is YYEEEE.